The sequence of this TCR beta chain was determined in a study of CD8 T cells in ankylosing spondylitis. Findings and limits, study-wide: Clones linked to disease, bearing a CD8+ phenotype, were relatively rare in peripheral blood. Seemingly distinctive of ankylosing spondylitis blood was a TCR beta motif formed by eight highly homologous variants.

With regard to this clonotype: Antigen unknown.

Germline-derived CDR1 and CDR2 are SGHTA and FQGNSA. The CDR3 consists of 14 residues. The J segment lost 8 bases and the V segment lost 5 bases, leaving 8 bases of the junction unmatched. Libraries for TCR beta were made by quantitative 5'-RACE with molecular barcodes. Each CDR3 protein gets one entry after TCRdb re-called the 5' RACE reads with MiXCR. The sample consists of 390,000 or so distinct CDR3 sequences, about 22% of them appearing once. This TCR derives from a male donor with ankylosing spondylitis. This sequence joins TRBV7-2 and TRBJ2-3; 9 nucleotides agree with TRBD2. Sample: blood, either unsorted or a sorted T cell fraction (not recorded which). CDR3 in amino acids: CASSRLAAARTQYF. CDR3 bases: TGTGCCAGCAGCCGACTAGCGGCGGCTCGTACGCAGTATTTT.